This T cell receptor (beta chain) was sequenced during a study of monozygotic twins with cystic fibrosis. Study background: Around 3 micrograms of fragmented DNA underwent approximately 15 PCR cycles for library preparation. Study-wide findings and caveats: Age, concordance and disease severity did not associate with shared CDR3 numbers.

Assay used: immunoSEQ multiplex PCR; TCRdb lists only in-frame clones, some missing. The data contain around 12,000 clones, roughly 85% of them singletons. Turning to this clone: The target antigen is unknown.

The sequenced sample was blood. This receptor was taken from a man aged 18 to 29 with cystic fibrosis.

Here the CDR3 DNA reads TGTGCCAGCAGACTAATGTACAGGGGGGACTATGGCTACACCTTC. Translating it yields CASRLMYRGDYGYTF. V gene TRBV5-6 combines with J gene TRBJ1-2; 8 nucleotides align to TRBD1. Trimming took 5 bases from V and 3 from J; bases not matched to a gene: 9. The CDR3 totals 15 residues. CDR1 and CDR2 from the germline V gene are SGHDT and YYEEEE.